This T cell receptor (beta chain) is from a study of siplizumab effects on memory and regulatory T cells. Only in-frame clones appear in the TCRdb table, and some are missing; sequencing was by immunoSEQ multiplex PCR. The table includes over 70,000 clones, around 95% detected once. This clone was picked up a small number of times. Its antigen is unknown. Whole-study findings and limits: With siplizumab, mappable alloreactive CD4+ clones averaged 68.8% Treg-derived, versus over 25% in controls. Assignment to unstimulated subsets succeeded for only a minor fraction of the alloreactive clones. Phenotypic classification as naive or memory proved unattainable for roughly 80-96% of proliferating CD4+ or CD8+ clones. There appeared to be greater diversity in naive T cells than in memory cells, and naive T cells seemed major contributors to the alloresponse.

V was trimmed by 5 bases and J by 5 bases, leaving 15 bases between them. The CDR3 covers 14 residues. Per germline, CDR1 MNHEY and CDR2 SVGAGI. The receptor was isolated from a human donor in good health. The material sequenced was CD8+ T cells sorted from blood. The J gene is TRBJ2-5, the V gene TRBV6-5; possible D gene TRBD1, 7 bases. In DNA, the CDR3 is TGTGCCAGCAGTGCCAGGGGGGAAGTGGAGACCCAGTACTTC. It is translated as CASSARGEVETQYF.